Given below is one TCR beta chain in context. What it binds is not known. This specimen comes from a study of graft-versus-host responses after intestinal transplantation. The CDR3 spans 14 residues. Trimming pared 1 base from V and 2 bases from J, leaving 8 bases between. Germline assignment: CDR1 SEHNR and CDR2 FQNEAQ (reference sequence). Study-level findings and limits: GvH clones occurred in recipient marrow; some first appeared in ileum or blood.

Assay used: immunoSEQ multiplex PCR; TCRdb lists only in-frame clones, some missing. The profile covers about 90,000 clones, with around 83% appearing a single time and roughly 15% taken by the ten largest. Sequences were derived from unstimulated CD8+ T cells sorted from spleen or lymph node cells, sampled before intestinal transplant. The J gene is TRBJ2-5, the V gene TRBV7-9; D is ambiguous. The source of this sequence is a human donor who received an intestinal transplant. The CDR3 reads CASSLEVSQETQYF. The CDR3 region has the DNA TGTGCCAGCAGCTTAGAGGTATCTCAAGAGACCCAGTACTTC.